This TCR beta chain stems from a study of vaccination effects on CD4 cells after COVID-19. Whole-study context: Each participant was given two doses of one vaccine (BNT162b2 or mRNA-1273).

This clone was seen a single time. The antigen is unknown. This CDR3 is 13 amino acids long. Germline CDR1 MGHRA, CDR2 YSYEKL. V lost 0 bases and J 5 bases, leaving 7 bases between the germline ends. Study-wide results and limits: Clones induced by infection and by vaccine showed marked clonal contraction late after vaccination. Small numbers of convalescent patients limited the study. It also lacked early post-infection timepoints.

The ViraFEST assay expanded antigen-specific CD4+ T cells with viral peptide pools before sequencing. Culture lasted over 9 days before CD4+ T cell isolation. Nucleocapsid antibodies were negative in the vaccine recipients, who had never had SARS-CoV-2 infection. Wells containing approximately 2 million PBMC each were cultured with around 9.1 IU/ml IL-2 and approximately 10 ug/ml peptides. Measured with immunoSEQ multiplex PCR; TCRdb has only the in-frame clones, and not every one. The data hold roughly 42,000 clones, with around three quarters observed a single time. The V call is TRBV4-1, the J call TRBJ2-5; D is unresolved. The source is a human donor who received a COVID-19 vaccine. Specimen: CD4+ T cells from PBMCs cultured with HCoV-NL63 spike peptides, collected before COVID-19 vaccination. The CDR3, as DNA: TGCGCCAGCAGCCAAGATGTGGACGAGACCCAGTACTTC. It encodes CASSQDVDETQYF.